The 4 T cell receptor beta chains given below trace back to one sample, sequenced in a study of T-cell memory formation after mild COVID-19. TCRdb reanalysed the 5' RACE reads using MiXCR and keeps one entry per CDR3 protein. This table has 300,000 to 350,000 distinct CDR3 sequences, 19% appearing once. Sequenced: PBMCs or a T cell subset sorted from them (not recorded which). These TCRs come from a young man who had mild COVID-19 (a few samples of this study predate the infection). Cell type and time point are not known.

The chain employs TRBV5-5 and TRBJ2-2; D is uncertain. The ends were cut back, 2 bases at V and 1 base at J, with 9 bases in the middle. Germline CDR1 is SGHKS and CDR2 is YYEKEE (reference sequence). CDR3 length equals 15 residues. The CDR3 DNA reads as TGTGCCAGCAGCTTTCAGTGGGTGAACACCGGGGAGCTGTTTTTT. It translates to CASSFQWVNTGELFF.

The CDR3, as DNA: TGTGCCAGCACCCACGCAGTGGCACGAGATACGCAGTATTTT. This gives the protein CASTHAVARDTQYF. The chain combines TRBV6-1 with TRBJ2-3, with D uncertain. V lost 7 bases and J 5 bases, leaving 16 bases between the germline ends. The CDR3 consists of 14 residues. Germline CDR1 reads MNHNS; CDR2 reads SASEGT.

The chain employs TRBV5-6 and TRBJ2-1, with D maybe TRBD2 (6 bases). Germline V gene lookup returns CDR1 SGHDT and CDR2 YYEEEE. Trimming left V 4 bases short and J 0 bases short, with 11 bases between. There are 15 residues in the CDR3. DNA for the CDR3: TGTGCCAGCAGCCGGGACTGGGCCTCCTACAATGAGCAGTTCTTC. As protein: CASSRDWASYNEQFF.

Written as DNA, the CDR3 is TGTGCCAGCAGCTTATCAGGGACCTCCTACAATGAGCAGTTCTTC. It encodes CASSLSGTSYNEQFF. The V and J genes are TRBV7-3 and TRBJ2-1; D tentatively fits TRBD1 or TRBD2 (5 bases each). V was clipped by 2 bases and J by 0 bases, with 8 bases between them. Germline loops: CDR1 SGHTA, CDR2 FQGTGA. This CDR3 has 15 amino acids.